This T cell receptor (beta chain) was profiled in a study of blood T cell repertoires in COVID-19. The overall study: PBMCs, B-cell-depleted T cells, or T cells provided the cDNA or gDNA that made up the material.

CDR1 SGHAT and CDR2 FQNNGV come from the germline V gene. CDR3 length: 15 amino acids. After removal of 5 bases from V and 1 base from J, the junction contained 3 bases not matched to a gene. Original handling: Amplified reference gene primers provided the basis for estimating nucleated cell counts. Produced via immunoSEQ multiplex PCR; TCRdb's table is partial and in-frame only. The V and J calls and clone size are taken from that table; D and trimming were inferred from the DNA. Here the sample spans 70,000 to 100,000 clones, roughly 90% being singletons. The clonotype comes from an elderly woman with acute or convalescent COVID-19. Sample: peripheral blood. The rearrangement links TRBV11-2 to TRBJ1-5; 9 positions match TRBD1. The CDR3 bases are TGTGCCAGCAGCCCCGGGACAGGGAGCAATCAGCCCCAGCATTTT. Translated, it gives CASSPGTGSNQPQHF.